This T cell receptor beta chain was observed in a study of T cell responses to AZD1222 COVID-19 vaccine (dated by TCRdb to the early 2020s). Looking at the study overall: AZD1222 recipients with second doses at about 4 weeks or about 12 weeks were pooled, because spike-specific TCR depth and breadth did not differ between schedules. TCR sequencing was performed for about 250 trial participants, of whom around 200 were given two doses of AZD1222 and some 26 were given two doses of MenACWY control vaccine. Enrollment into the trials was organized by age into subgroups of 18-55, 56-69 and 70-plus years, and those subgroups contained about 150, 27 and 61 TCR-sequenced participants, respectively.

The CDR3 regions of human TCRbeta chains were subjected to immunosequencing. Per the source publication's procedure: Repertoire TCRs were matched against a reference library of SARS-CoV-2-specific TCRs generated with the MIRA antigen-specificity platform. Breadth was defined as the fraction of unique TCRs that were SARS-CoV-2-associated, and depth was defined as the fraction of total T cells that were SARS-CoV-2-associated. Using the MIRA data, each spike-specific TCR was assigned both to the spike region to which the TCR was reactive and to a CD4 or CD8 class. Log10-transformed breadth and depth values were compared by one-way ANOVA with Sidak's multiple comparisons tests. TCRdb mirrors the immuneACCESS table, restricted to in-frame sequences. Some clones are absent from its copies; in checked studies, under half trace to an unresolved V gene, and the reason for the others is unknown. V, J and clone size derive from that table, while D and trimming were established from the DNA sequence. The sample profile shows roughly 150,000 clones; approximately 90% of them were found once. The top ten hold 5.1% of the sample.

What the research found in general, with its limitations: Because no day 14 peak-response samples were available, repertoires were characterized only after the peak T cell response. After two AZD1222 doses, both the breadth and the depth of spike-specific TCRs were significantly higher than at day 0 and than in MenACWY recipients. Participants were mostly white British and included more females than males, and it was suggested by the authors that clonal diversity may have been underestimated. Conclusions about previously exposed vaccinees are limited because only 6 or 7 AZD1222 recipients were SARS-CoV-2 seropositive at baseline. Nearly half of unique spike-specific TCRs reportedly recognized epitopes outside regions mutated in the B.1.351 and B.1.1.7 variants. The vaccine-associated CD4 TCRs covered the entire spike protein, and the dominant responses fell in regions 160-218 and 743-854. In the small 56-69-year group, the increase in depth fell short of significance, most likely because of low power.

This specimen's time point label, interpreted: baseline before first vaccination. The vaccinee samples were drawn from two UK trials, COV001 and COV002, one of which was a single-blind randomized controlled phase 2/3 trial testing AZD1222 (ChAdOx1 nCoV-19) in healthy adults. For TCRbeta chain sequencing, PBMC samples from trial participants were taken at day 0 and at day 28 after the second dose. CDR1 SGDLS and CDR2 YYNGEE were looked up in the germline V gene. Including cysteine and phenylalanine, the CDR3 has 14 amino acids. The DNA shown is the 42-base CDR3, in frame from base 1. V is clipped by 0 bases and J by 7 bases, and the sequence between their germline boundaries is 11 bases long. For this clone: It lacks a known antigen. No clone much larger than this one lies a single base away; base qualities are absent.

The sequenced sample was peripheral blood, obtained on day 0 of AZD1222 vaccination. This chain is built from TRBV9 and TRBJ2-1; no D gene call is confident. This sequence was found in an adult in good health. The CDR3 loop reads CASSVGNRRNEQFF. The sequenced DNA: TGTGCCAGCAGCGTAGGGAACAGAAGGAATGAGCAGTTCTTC.